Shown below are 9 T cell receptor beta chains from a single sample sequenced in a study of breast tumors, draining lymph nodes, adjacent tissues. Samples came from axillary lymph nodes draining the breast cancer. In TCRdb, the multiplex PCR reads were re-called with MiXCR into one record per CDR3 protein. The data hold around 300,000 distinct CDR3 sequences, with 30% observed a single time. The sequencing sample was made of axillary lymph node tissue. These TCRs come from a female donor with breast cancer. Some clones in this sample may be carry-over from other donors' samples.

The rearrangement joins TRBV13 to TRBJ2-1, with 9 nucleotides matching TRBD1. The CDR3 runs to 17 residues. V shed 0 bases, J shed 3 bases, and the junction held 6 bases outside the gene matches. Germline V gives CDR1 PRHDT, CDR2 FYEKMQ (reference sequence). The CDR3 bases are TGTGCCAGCAGCTTAGGCCAGGGACAGGGTTTCTACAATGAGCAGTTCTTC. Translated, it gives CASSLGQGQGFYNEQFF. The whole variable domain, remainder taken from reference TRBV13 and TRBJ2-1, is AAGVIQSPRHLIKEKRETATLKCYPIPRHDTVYWYQQGPGQDPQFLISFYEKMQSDKGSIPDRFSAQQFSDYHSELNMSSLELGDSALYFCASSLGQGQGFYNEQFFGPGTRLTVL.

This chain uses TRBV6-1 with TRBJ2-7, with D possibly TRBD1 on 6 matching bases. The CDR3 covers 15 residues. V was trimmed by 7 bases and J by 0 bases, leaving 16 bases between them. Germline V gene sequence: CDR1 MNHNS, CDR2 SASEGT. The CDR3 DNA reads TGTGCCAGCACAGGGACGGACAGCCGCTCCTACGAGCAGTACTTC. Protein: CASTGTDSRSYEQYF.

The chain employs TRBV27 and TRBJ1-1; D not resolved. Germline CDR1 is MNHEY and CDR2 is SMNVEV (reference sequence). The V end lost 4 bases, the J end lost 6 bases, and 15 bases lay between the germline ends. This CDR3 is built from 14 residues. The chain's CDR3 is CASSSLWEGAEAFF. The CDR3 DNA reads TGTGCCAGCAGTTCGTTATGGGAGGGAGCTGAAGCTTTCTTT.

V gene TRBV7-8 combines with J gene TRBJ2-5, with D possibly TRBD2 on 6 matching bases. V was shortened by 2 bases and J by 4 bases, with 11 bases between the two germline ends. This CDR3 spans 14 amino acids. CDR1 and CDR2 from the germline V gene are SGHVS and FQNEAQ. Written as DNA, the CDR3 is TGTGCCAGCAGCTTAACTACCGGGGGAGAGACCCAGTACTTC. Translation gives CASSLTTGGETQYF.

For this clonotype: A much larger clone lies a single base off, so this may be a read error. The chain recombines TRBV11-3 with TRBJ2-1, with 8 bases matching TRBD2. Germline CDR1 and CDR2: SGHNT and YENEEA. This CDR3 is built from 18 residues. V shed 6 bases and J 8 bases; nucleotides not matched to a gene: 21. The CDR3 nucleotides are TGTGCCAGCAGTCCGTCGATACTAGCGGAGACCCCTAGGGATGAGCAGTTCTTC. It yields the protein CASSPSILAETPRDEQFF.

This clonotype was observed many times. The chain uses TRBV4-3 and TRBJ2-1; 7 bases are shared with TRBD2. In germline, CDR1 is LGHNA, CDR2 YSLEER. The CDR3 extends over 17 amino acids. Unmatched junction bases numbered 10, after V lost 1 base and J lost 4 bases. The CDR3 spells CASSQALSSGNYNEQFF. CDR3 coding DNA: TGCGCCAGCAGCCAAGCTCTCTCTAGCGGTAATTACAATGAGCAGTTCTTC.

This clonotype was counted a few times. This sequence joins TRBV6-4 and TRBJ2-1; D is unresolved. Trimming shortened V by 5 bases and J by 7 bases, and 15 bases separated the two germline ends. In germline, CDR1 is MRHNA, CDR2 SNTAGT. This CDR3 has 14 amino acids. CDR3 nucleotides: TGTGCCAGCAGTCCGGACCCCGGCCCGAATGAGCAGTTCTTC. Its protein is CASSPDPGPNEQFF.

This clonotype was recorded many times. The genes are TRBV11-2 and TRBJ1-2; D is unresolved. Germline loops: CDR1 SGHAT, CDR2 FQNNGV. V was shortened by 2 bases and J by 4 bases, with 11 bases between the two germline ends. The CDR3 loop spans 14 amino acids. This CDR3 reads CASSLSGGFYGYTF. CDR3 sequence (DNA): TGTGCCAGCAGCTTATCCGGAGGCTTCTATGGCTACACCTTC.

This clonotype was recorded at least ten times. V is TRBV5-1 and J is TRBJ1-3; TRBD1 matches at 8 bases. The CDR3 covers 17 residues. The germline CDR1 and CDR2 sequences are SGHRS and YFSETQ. The V gene end was trimmed by 4 bases and the J gene end by 1 base; junction bases not matched to a gene: 10. CDR3 protein: CASSAGGQDFSGNTIYF. CDR3 sequence (DNA): TGCGCCAGCAGCGCTGGGGGACAGGACTTTTCTGGAAACACCATATATTTT.